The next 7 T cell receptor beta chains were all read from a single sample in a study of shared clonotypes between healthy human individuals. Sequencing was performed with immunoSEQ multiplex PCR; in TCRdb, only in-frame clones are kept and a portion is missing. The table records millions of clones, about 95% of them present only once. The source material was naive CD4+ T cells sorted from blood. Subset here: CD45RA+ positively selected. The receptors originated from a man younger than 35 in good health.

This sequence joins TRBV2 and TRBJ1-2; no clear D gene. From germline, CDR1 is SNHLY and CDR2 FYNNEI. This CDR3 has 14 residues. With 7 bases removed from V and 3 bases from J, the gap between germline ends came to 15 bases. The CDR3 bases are TGTGCCAGCAACGAACGGGTGTGGGACTATGGCTACACCTTC. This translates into CASNERVWDYGYTF.

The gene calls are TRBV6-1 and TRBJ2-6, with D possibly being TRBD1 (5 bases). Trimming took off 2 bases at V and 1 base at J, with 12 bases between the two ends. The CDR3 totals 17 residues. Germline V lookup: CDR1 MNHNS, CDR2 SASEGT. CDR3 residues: CASSEWVGQSGANVLTF. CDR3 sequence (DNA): TGTGCCAGCAGTGAATGGGTGGGGCAGTCTGGGGCCAACGTCCTGACTTTC.

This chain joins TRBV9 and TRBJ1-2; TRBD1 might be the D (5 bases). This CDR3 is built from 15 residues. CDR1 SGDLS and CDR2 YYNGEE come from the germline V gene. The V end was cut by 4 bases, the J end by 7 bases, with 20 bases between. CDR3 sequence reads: CASSTQGTAVGGYTF. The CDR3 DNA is TGTGCCAGCAGCACACAAGGGACGGCTGTAGGTGGCTACACCTTC. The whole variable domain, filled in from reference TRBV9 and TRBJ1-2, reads DSGVTQTPKHLITATGQRVTLRCSPRSGDLSVYWYQQSLDQGLQFLIQYYNGEERAKGNILERFSAQQFPDLHSELNLSSLELGDSALYFCASSTQGTAVGGYTFGSGTRLTVV.

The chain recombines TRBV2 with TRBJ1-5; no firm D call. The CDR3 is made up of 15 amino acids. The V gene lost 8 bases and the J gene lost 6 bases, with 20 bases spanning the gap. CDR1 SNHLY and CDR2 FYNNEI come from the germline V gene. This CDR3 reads CASDRGLGGGQPQHF. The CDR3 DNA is TGTGCCAGCGATCGGGGTCTCGGAGGTGGTCAGCCCCAGCATTTT.

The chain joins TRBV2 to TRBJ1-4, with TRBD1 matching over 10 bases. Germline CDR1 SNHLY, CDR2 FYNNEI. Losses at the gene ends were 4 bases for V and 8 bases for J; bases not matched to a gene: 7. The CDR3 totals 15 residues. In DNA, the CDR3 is TGTGCCAGCAGTGCCCGGACAGGGGGAGAGGAAAAACTGTTTTTT. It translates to CASSARTGGEEKLFF.

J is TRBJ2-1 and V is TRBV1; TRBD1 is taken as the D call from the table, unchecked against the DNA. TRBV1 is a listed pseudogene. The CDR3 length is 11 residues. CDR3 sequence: CTSSQTGEQFF. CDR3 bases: TGCACCAGCAGCCAGACAGGAGAGCAGTTCTTC.

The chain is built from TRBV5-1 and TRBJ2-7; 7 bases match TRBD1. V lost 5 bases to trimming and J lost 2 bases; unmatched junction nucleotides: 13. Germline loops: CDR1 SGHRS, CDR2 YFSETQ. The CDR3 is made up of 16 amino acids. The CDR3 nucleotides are TGCGCCAGCAGACCACAGGGGCCAGAGTATGCCTACGAGCAGTACTTC. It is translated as CASRPQGPEYAYEQYF.